This record covers a single T cell receptor beta chain. The antigen remains undetermined. Assay: immunoSEQ multiplex PCR; the TCRdb copy retains only in-frame clones and omits some. The sample carries around 45,000 clones, about four fifths recorded once. The data belong to a study of OX40 agonist ivuxolimab in advanced cancers. As for the study in general: Dose-escalation patients' cancers were hepatocellular carcinoma, melanoma, renal cell or head and neck cancer. Treatment received earlier with anti-PD-1, anti-PD-L1 or anti-CTLA-4 agents was allowed, and over 35% had some. Broader study findings: At 0.1 to 3.0 mg/kg and by week 6, CD4+ and CD8+ T cells in the blood had expanded clonally.

This CDR3 is built from 16 residues. Between the trimmed V and J ends, which lost 0 bases and 4 bases, there was a span of 15 bases. Per the germline V gene, CDR1 is MGHRA and CDR2 is YSYEKL. Enrollment shut out patients with autoimmune disease history or systemic immunosuppression. The material was CD4+ or CD8+ T cells sorted from blood, obtained in a trial of the OX40 agonist ivuxolimab. This sequence originates from an adult with an advanced solid tumor such as melanoma, head and neck, liver or kidney cancer. The chain couples TRBV4-1 to TRBJ1-1; D may be TRBD1 (6 bases). CDR3 sequence reads: CASSQDGSGGSTEAFF. CDR3 bases: TGCGCCAGCAGCCAAGATGGTTCGGGGGGCAGCACTGAAGCTTTCTTT.